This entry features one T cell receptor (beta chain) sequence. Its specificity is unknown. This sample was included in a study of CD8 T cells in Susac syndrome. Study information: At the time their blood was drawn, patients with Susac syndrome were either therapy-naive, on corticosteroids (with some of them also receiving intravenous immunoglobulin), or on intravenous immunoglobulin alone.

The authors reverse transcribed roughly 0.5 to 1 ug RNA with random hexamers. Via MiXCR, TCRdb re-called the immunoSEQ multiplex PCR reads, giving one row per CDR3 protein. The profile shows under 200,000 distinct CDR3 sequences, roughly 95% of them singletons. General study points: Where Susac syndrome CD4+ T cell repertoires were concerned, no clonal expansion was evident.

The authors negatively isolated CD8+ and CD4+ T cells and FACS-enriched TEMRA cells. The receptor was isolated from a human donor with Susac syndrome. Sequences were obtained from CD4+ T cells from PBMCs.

The CDR3 region has the DNA TGCGCCAGCAGCGTCCGGAGCAACACTGAAGCTTTCTTT. Protein sequence: CASSVRSNTEAFF. The chain joins TRBV5-1 to TRBJ1-1; no clear D. V shed 4 bases and J shed 2 bases, with 9 bases lying between them. Germline CDR1 SGHRS, CDR2 YFSETQ. The CDR3 is 13 residues long.